Listed below are T cell receptor beta chains from one sample, sequenced in a study of cytomegalovirus exposure and HLA in healthy donors. Sequenced by immunoSEQ multiplex PCR; TCRdb stores in-frame clones only, minus some. This repertoire shows about 200,000 clones, around 77% found once; its top ten account for about 2.7%. Material for sequencing was PBMCs. These receptors were collected from a young woman in good health and CMV-seronegative. Each CDR3 is given without its conserved first and last residue. Fields, in order: J gene, D gene, V gene, CDR3 protein. The D gene is left open where the match is weak.

TRBJ2-7,TRBD2,TRBV27,ASSLAPLLAGGPYEQY
TRBJ2-7,TRBD2,TRBV13,ASSLGTSGGYEQY
TRBJ1-2,NA,TRBV7-9,ASSSETLGYT
TRBJ1-2,NA,TRBV19,ASSTLRLTYPLNGYT
TRBJ2-1,TRBD1,TRBV2,ASSAWTGNKFDEQF
TRBJ2-5,NA,TRBV5-1,ASSQTGYQETQY
TRBJ2-7,NA,TRBV14,ASSQGSRDGFYEQY
TRBJ1-5,NA,TRBV27,ASSFWGGNQPQH
TRBJ2-1,NA,TRBV7-7,ASSPGLNNEQF
TRBJ1-5,NA,TRBV4-2,ASSPIRNQPQH
TRBJ2-7,TRBD1,TRBV7-2,ASSYRDRVDEQY
TRBJ2-2,TRBD1,TRBV5-1,ASSLAAGPGQAGELF
TRBJ1-3,NA,TRBV11-2,ASSLDLPYVLGNTIY
TRBJ1-1,NA,TRBV27,ASSPRGLNTEAF
TRBJ1-5,NA,TRBV5-8,ASRRRAGFYSNQPQH
TRBJ2-5,NA,TRBV11-2,ASRGGGRLYQETQY
TRBJ1-2,NA,TRBV9,ASSVAMGLGGYT
TRBJ2-1,TRBD2,TRBV30,AWRGRGSGGTYYNEQF
TRBJ1-4,NA,TRBV2,ASGGNELF
TRBJ2-4,TRBD2,TRBV5-1,ASSLASGRQNIQY
TRBJ1-2,NA,TRBV11-2,ASSLLEHYGYT
TRBJ1-2,NA,TRBV27,ASSFRAGNYGYT
TRBJ2-2,TRBD2,TRBV30,AWNGGGVGELF
TRBJ2-2,NA,TRBV6-5,ASSYVFGELF
TRBJ2-3,TRBD2,TRBV9,ASSVATGGGTDTQY
TRBJ2-1,NA,TRBV7-2,ASSLGQNNEQF
TRBJ2-3,NA,TRBV9,ASSVGGGADTQY
TRBJ1-5,NA,TRBV5-4,ASSSDIDQPQH
TRBJ1-2,TRBD1,TRBV5-1,ASSLRAGGQGGYT
TRBJ2-5,NA,TRBV7-6,ASSLEARFETQY
TRBJ2-2,NA,TRBV27,ASSLKASRSNTGELF
TRBJ2-7,TRBD2,TRBV29-1,SAGLAGGYEQY
TRBJ1-5,NA,TRBV7-6,ASSLIQDNQPQH
TRBJ2-7,NA,TRBV27,ASSLSRLGSYEQY
TRBJ1-5,NA,TRBV28,ASSLRGKVEQPQH
TRBJ2-7,TRBD1,TRBV29-1,STRQGLGEQY
TRBJ2-7,TRBD2,TRBV7-9,SILGLAGYEQY
TRBJ1-2,NA,TRBV18,ASSPGTMGIYGYT
TRBJ2-7,NA,TRBV2,ASSPIDRSQY
TRBJ1-1,NA,TRBV5-1,ASSLHRVSNTEAF
TRBJ2-1,NA,TRBV7-9,ASSFLDRHEEQF
TRBJ2-5,NA,TRBV4-1,ASSQGPSQETQY
TRBJ1-4,TRBD1,TRBV10-3,AISDRGREKLF
TRBJ2-7,TRBD2,TRBV5-4,ASSSRVLAGSYEQY
TRBJ1-2,NA,TRBV15,ATSRDFGNDYGYT
TRBJ2-1,TRBD2,TRBV10-3,AIAGLATYNEQF
TRBJ2-5,NA,TRBV28,ASLGGGKTQY
TRBJ1-2,TRBD1,TRBV18,ASSIPGQGWRYT
TRBJ2-2,TRBD2,TRBV30,AWTSGNTGELF
TRBJ2-1,TRBD2,TRBV2,ASSPGTSGINEQF